This TCR beta chain was captured in a study of post-analysis software for immune sequencing data. Worth noting for this clonotype: The target antigen is unknown.

This CDR3 is 13 amino acids long. V lost 4 bases and J lost 7, with 14 bases in between. Researchers reported that TCR beta cDNA libraries carried unique molecular identifiers. Input of about 0.9 to 10 million T cells yielded hundreds of thousands of cDNA molecules. One entry per CDR3 protein results from TCRdb running MiXCR on the PCR reads. The sample records under 900,000 distinct CDR3 sequences, approximately 53% being singletons. Overall study results and limits: Patients with multiple sclerosis recorded significantly lower normalized Chao1 diversity than controls, the study found. Patients had higher frequencies than controls of roughly five TRBV segments, including TRBV5-6, TRBV5-1 and TRBV20-1. Strong same-batch co-clustering of samples appeared with F measure clustering.

The specimen sequenced was blood. This clonotype was obtained from a girl aged 5-17 years with multiple sclerosis. This rearrangement joins TRBV12-3 or TRBV12-4 to TRBJ2-7; D is unresolved. CDR3 in amino acids: CASSSRNWWEQYF. The DNA for the CDR3 is TGTGCCAGCAGTTCCAGGAATTGGTGGGAGCAGTACTTC.